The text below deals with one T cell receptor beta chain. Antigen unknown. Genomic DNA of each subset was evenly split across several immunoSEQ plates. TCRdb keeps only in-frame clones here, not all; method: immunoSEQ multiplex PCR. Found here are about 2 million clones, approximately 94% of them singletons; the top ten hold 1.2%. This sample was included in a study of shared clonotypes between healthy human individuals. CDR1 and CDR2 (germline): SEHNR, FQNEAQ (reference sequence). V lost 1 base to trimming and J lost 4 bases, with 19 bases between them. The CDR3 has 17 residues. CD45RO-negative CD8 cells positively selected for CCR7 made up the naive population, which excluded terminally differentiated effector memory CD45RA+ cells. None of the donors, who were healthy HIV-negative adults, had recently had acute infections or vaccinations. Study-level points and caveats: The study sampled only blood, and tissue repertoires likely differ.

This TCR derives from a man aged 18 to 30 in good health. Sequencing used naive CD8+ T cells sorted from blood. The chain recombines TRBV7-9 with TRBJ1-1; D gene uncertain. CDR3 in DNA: TGTGCCAGCAGCTTAGGATGGGCGGTGGCAGGCGGCACTGAAGCTTTCTTT. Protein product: CASSLGWAVAGGTEAFF.